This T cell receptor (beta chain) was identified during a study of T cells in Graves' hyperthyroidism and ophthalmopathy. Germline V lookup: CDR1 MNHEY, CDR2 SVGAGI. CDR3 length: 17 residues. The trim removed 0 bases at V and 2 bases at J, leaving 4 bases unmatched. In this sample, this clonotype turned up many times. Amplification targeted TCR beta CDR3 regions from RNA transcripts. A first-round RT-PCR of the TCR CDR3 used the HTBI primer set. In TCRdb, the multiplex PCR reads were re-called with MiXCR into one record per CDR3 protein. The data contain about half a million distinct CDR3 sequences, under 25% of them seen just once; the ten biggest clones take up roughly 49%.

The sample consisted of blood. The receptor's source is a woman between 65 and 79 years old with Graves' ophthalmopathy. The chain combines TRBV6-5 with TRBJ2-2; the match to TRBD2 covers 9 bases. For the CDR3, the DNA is TGTGCCAGCAGTTACTCGCCTAGCGGGATTAACACCGGGGAGCTGTTTTTT. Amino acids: CASSYSPSGINTGELFF.